This entry lists 6 T cell receptor beta chains sequenced from one sample in a study of radiation and T cells in renal cell carcinoma. Measured with immunoSEQ multiplex PCR; TCRdb has only the in-frame clones, and not every one. The sample yields about 22,000 clones, about 80% seen once. Time point specified: baseline pretreatment blood. Treatment indicated: 15 Gy SBRT to primary tumor, nephrectomy 4 weeks later. Specimen: blood, collected from a patient whose treatment included radiotherapy and nephrectomy. These receptors all come from a man aged 55 to 70 with renal cell carcinoma.

There are a few counts of this clone. The V call is TRBV14, the J call TRBJ2-7; D may be TRBD1 (6 bases). The V and J ends lost 5 bases and 4 bases respectively, with 15 bases between them. The germline V gene has CDR1 SGHDN and CDR2 FVKESK. The CDR3 runs to 14 residues. CDR3 region: CASSYWEGGYEQYF. Here the CDR3 DNA reads TGTGCCAGCAGCTACTGGGAAGGGGGATACGAGCAGTACTTC.

The V and J genes are TRBV15 and TRBJ2-3; D uncertain. From germline, CDR1 is LNHNV and CDR2 YYDKDF (reference sequence). V shed 1 base and J shed 2 bases, with 7 bases lying between them. This CDR3 is 14 amino acids long. The CDR3 sequence is CATSRAISTDTQYF. The CDR3 DNA reads as TGTGCCACCAGCAGAGCCATCTCCACAGATACGCAGTATTTT.

The chain carries TRBV30 and TRBJ2-7; no clear D. With 0 bases removed from V and 7 bases from J, the gap between germline ends came to 10 bases. Germline loops: CDR1 GTSNPN, CDR2 SVGIG (reference sequence). The CDR3 loop spans 12 amino acids. CDR3 DNA sequence: TGTGCCTGGAGTGTAACAAGGCGGGAGCAGTACTTC. Its translation is CAWSVTRREQYF.

This chain links TRBV10-3 with TRBJ2-5, with D hard to call. This CDR3 spans 13 amino acids. Trimming shortened V by 3 bases and J by 7 bases, and 12 bases separated the two germline ends. The germline V gene has CDR1 ENHRY and CDR2 SYGVKD. This CDR3 reads CAISDLGWVTQYF. The CDR3 coding sequence is TGTGCCATCAGTGACCTGGGGTGGGTGACCCAGTACTTC.

The genes are TRBV6-6 and TRBJ1-1; perhaps TRBD1 as D (5 bases). V was clipped by 6 bases and J by 4 bases, with 18 bases between them. Germline assignment: CDR1 MNHNY and CDR2 SVGAGI (reference sequence). The CDR3 totals 15 residues. The CDR3 region is CASREGTASFTEAFF. CDR3 in DNA: TGTGCCAGCAGGGAGGGGACCGCAAGCTTCACTGAAGCTTTCTTT.

V is TRBV7-2 and J is TRBJ1-4, with 10 bases matching TRBD1. Germline trimming cut 3 bases from V and 5 bases from J; bases unmatched to any gene: 6. CDR1 and CDR2 (germline): SGHTA, FQGNSA. The CDR3 consists of 16 residues. CDR3 amino acids: CASSFGDRGLNEKLFF. The CDR3 bases are TGTGCCAGCAGCTTCGGGGACAGGGGATTGAATGAAAAACTGTTTTTT.